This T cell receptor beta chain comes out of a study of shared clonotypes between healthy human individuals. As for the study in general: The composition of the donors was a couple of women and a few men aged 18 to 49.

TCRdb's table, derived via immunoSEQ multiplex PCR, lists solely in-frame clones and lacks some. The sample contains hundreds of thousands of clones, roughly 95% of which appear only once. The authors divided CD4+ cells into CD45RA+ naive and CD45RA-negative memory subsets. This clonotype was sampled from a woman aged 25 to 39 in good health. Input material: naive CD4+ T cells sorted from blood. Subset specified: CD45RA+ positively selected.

CDR3 in amino acids: CASSLGVEQPQHF. The CDR3 region has the DNA TGTGCCAGCAGCTTAGGGGTTGAGCAGCCCCAGCATTTT. The V and J genes are TRBV7-2 and TRBJ1-5; no reliable D call. The CDR3 runs to 13 residues. CDR1 and CDR2 from the germline V gene are SGHTA and FQGNSA. V dropped 1 base and J dropped 7 bases, with 8 bases sitting between them.